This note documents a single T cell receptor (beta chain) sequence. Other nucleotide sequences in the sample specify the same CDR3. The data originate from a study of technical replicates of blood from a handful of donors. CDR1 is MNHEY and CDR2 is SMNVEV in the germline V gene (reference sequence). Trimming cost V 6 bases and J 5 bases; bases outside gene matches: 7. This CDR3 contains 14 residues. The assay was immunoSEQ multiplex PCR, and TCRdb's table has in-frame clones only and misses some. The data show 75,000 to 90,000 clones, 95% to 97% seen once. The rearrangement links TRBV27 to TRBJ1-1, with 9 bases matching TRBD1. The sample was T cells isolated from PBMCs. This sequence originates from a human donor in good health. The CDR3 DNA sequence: TGTGCCAGCAGCTTAGACAGGGGGGGGACTGAAGCTTTCTTT. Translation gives CASSLDRGGTEAFF.